Below, 29 T cell receptor beta chains from the same sample are listed, as sequenced in a study of blood T cell repertoires in COVID-19 (dated by TCRdb to between 2020 and 2021). Library construction relied on the immunoSEQ multiplex PCR assay. TCRdb obtained this table from immuneACCESS and retained in-frame rearrangements with V and J assigned. These tables miss some clones; where compared with another copy, unresolved V genes account for less than half of the shortfall, and the remainder is unexplained. The sample records around 97,000 clones, roughly nine tenths of which are singletons. Of the sample, 3% to 3.5% is held by the ten largest clones. The source material was peripheral blood. These receptor sequences come from a man between 45 and 60 years old in a cohort sampled during active COVID-19.

The chain employs TRBV10-2 and TRBJ2-1; weak D call: TRBD1 (6 bases). With 3 bases removed from V and 5 bases from J, the gap between germline ends came to 14 bases. The CDR3 totals 15 residues. CDR1 and CDR2 (germline): WSHSY, SAAADI. In nucleotides, the CDR3 is TGCGCCAGCAGTGAAGGCAGGGGTTGGGACAATGAGCAGTTCTTC. Residues: CASSEGRGWDNEQFF.

A single count supports this clone. The V gene is TRBV5-6, the J gene TRBJ1-1; 7 nucleotides match TRBD1. Germline lookup yields CDR1 SGHDT and CDR2 YYEEEE. V shed 5 bases and J 1 base; nucleotides not matched to a gene: 5. The length of the CDR3 is 14 residues. CDR3 sequence (DNA): TGTGCCAGCAGTTATGGGGACAGGAACACTGAAGCTTTCTTT. Translated, it gives CASSYGDRNTEAFF.

The chain combines TRBV6-5 with TRBJ1-5; D is perhaps TRBD1 (6 bases). Germline V gene lookup returns CDR1 MNHEY and CDR2 SVGAGI. The V gene lost 4 bases and the J gene lost 1 base, with 14 bases spanning the gap. The CDR3 totals 16 residues. The CDR3 loop is CASSSRRTVSNQPQHF. The CDR3 DNA is TGTGCCAGCAGTTCTCGGCGGACAGTAAGCAATCAGCCCCAGCATTTT.

V is TRBV11-3 and J is TRBJ1-1; D remains unclear. Trimming shortened V by 6 bases and J by 0 bases, and 8 bases separated the two germline ends. The germline gives CDR1 SGHNT, CDR2 YENEEA. This CDR3 has 13 amino acids. The CDR3: CASSFELNTEAFF. The CDR3 region has the DNA TGTGCCAGCAGTTTCGAGTTGAACACTGAAGCTTTCTTT.

In DNA form, the CDR3 reads TGTGCCACCAGTGATTCCTCGGGAAACTATGGCTACACCTTC. It specifies CATSDSSGNYGYTF. The chain links TRBV24-1 to TRBJ1-2; D not resolved. V dropped 2 bases and J dropped 2 bases, with 8 bases sitting between them. The CDR3 covers 14 residues. Germline values: CDR1 KGHDR, CDR2 SFDVKD.

V usage is TRBV6-2 or TRBV6-3 and J usage is TRBJ2-2, with TRBD2 matching 8 bases. Germline lookup yields CDR1 MNHEY and CDR2 SVGEGT. After removal of 0 bases from V and 5 bases from J, the junction contained 14 bases not matched to a gene. This CDR3 contains 19 residues. In DNA, the CDR3 is TGTGCCAGCAGTTACTCTAAGCTCACGAGCGGGGGAAATACCGGGGAGCTGTTTTTT. Its translation is CASSYSKLTSGGNTGELFF.

This sequence joins TRBV6-2 or TRBV6-3 and TRBJ2-7; no clear D gene. Germline V CDR1 and CDR2: MNHEY, SVGEGT. The germline V and J ends were trimmed by 5 bases and 0 bases, with 14 bases remaining between them. The CDR3 has 15 amino acids. The CDR3 sequence: CASSIASISSYEQYF. The CDR3 DNA follows: TGTGCCAGCAGTATCGCGAGTATTAGCTCCTACGAGCAGTACTTC.

The chain recombines TRBV7-2 with TRBJ1-6; 8 bases are shared with TRBD1. The germline V gene encodes CDR1 SGHTA and CDR2 FQGNSA. The V and J ends lost 4 bases and 9 bases, in that order; junction bases with no gene match: 11. The CDR3 is made up of 16 amino acids. For the CDR3, the DNA is TGTGCCAGCAGCTCGGAACTTCGGACAGGGCTTTCACCCCTCCACTTT. Translation: CASSSELRTGLSPLHF.

The genes are TRBV29-1 and TRBJ1-1; TRBD1 is a possible D gene (6 bases). From germline, CDR1 is SQVTM and CDR2 ANQGSEA. V was clipped by 7 bases and J by 4 bases, with 22 bases between them. The CDR3 is 15 amino acids. CDR3: CSAEPDSLGVTEAFF. The DNA for the CDR3 is TGCAGCGCAGAACCGGACAGTCTGGGGGTCACTGAAGCTTTCTTT.

The chain uses TRBV19 and TRBJ2-1; D perhaps matches TRBD2 (6 bases). V lost 5 bases and J 2 bases, leaving 16 bases between the germline ends. From germline, CDR1 is LNHDA and CDR2 SQIVND (reference sequence). The CDR3 spans 16 residues. The CDR3 sequence: CASSPTRGTTYNEQFF. The CDR3, as DNA: TGTGCCAGTAGTCCGACCCGCGGGACCACCTACAATGAGCAGTTCTTC.

The chain has TRBV11-3 and TRBJ2-4; 8 bases are a match to TRBD2. This CDR3 region has 15 residues. Trimming removed 7 bases from V and 4 bases from J; junction bases left unmatched: 9. Germline V CDR1 and CDR2: SGHNT, YENEEA. CDR3 nucleotide sequence: TGTGCCAGCACCCGTACGGGGGGGGGTAAAAACATTCAGTACTTC. It yields the protein CASTRTGGGKNIQYF.

The gene calls are TRBV19 and TRBJ1-2; 9 bases are a match to TRBD1. This CDR3 is 15 amino acids long. Germline CDR1 and CDR2: LNHDA and SQIVND (reference sequence). The V and J ends lost 5 bases and 2 bases, in that order; junction bases with no gene match: 6. CDR3 protein: CASSWPGTGNYGYTF. CDR3 nucleotides: TGTGCCAGTAGTTGGCCCGGGACAGGGAACTATGGCTACACCTTC.

V and J are TRBV14 and TRBJ2-7; no reliable D call. The CDR3 runs to 13 residues. With 0 bases removed from V and 4 bases from J, the gap between germline ends came to 7 bases. Germline V CDR1 and CDR2: SGHDN, FVKESK. DNA of the CDR3: TGTGCCAGCAGCCAAGATAGACATTACGAGCAGTACGTC. This sequence encodes CASSQDRHYEQYV.

The rearrangement uses TRBV28 and TRBJ1-1; D is unresolved. The CDR3 length is 12 residues. V was shortened by 11 bases and J by 3 bases, with 13 bases between the two germline ends. CDR1 and CDR2 (germline): MDHEN, SYDVKM. This CDR3 is CAGLGRDTEAFF. CDR3 in DNA: TGTGCCGGCCTGGGGAGGGACACTGAAGCTTTCTTT.

The rearrangement joins TRBV4-3 to TRBJ2-5; 8 nucleotides agree with TRBD1. The CDR3 length is 14 residues. Germline V gives CDR1 LGHNA, CDR2 YSLEER. With V trimmed by 3 bases and J by 2 bases, 2 bases remained unmatched. Here the CDR3 reads CASSQRTGQETQYF. For the CDR3, the DNA is TGCGCCAGCAGCCAGAGGACAGGGCAAGAGACCCAGTACTTC.

The chain joins TRBV11-2 to TRBJ1-6; 7 nucleotides agree with TRBD1. Losses at the gene ends were 1 base for V and 4 bases for J; bases not matched to a gene: 4. In germline, CDR1 is SGHAT, CDR2 FQNNGV. This CDR3 comprises 16 residues. The CDR3 is CASSLVGTAYNSPLHF. The DNA of the CDR3 is TGTGCCAGCAGCTTAGTAGGGACAGCGTATAATTCACCCCTCCACTTT.

This chain connects TRBV7-9 to TRBJ2-7; 8 bases line up with TRBD1. This CDR3 is 14 amino acids long. Germline V gives CDR1 SEHNR, CDR2 FQNEAQ (reference sequence). Trimming removed 3 bases from V and 2 bases from J; junction bases left unmatched: 3. CDR3 amino acids: CASSFQGAAYEQYF. DNA for the CDR3: TGTGCCAGCAGCTTTCAGGGGGCAGCCTACGAGCAGTACTTC.

In this sample, this clone turned up once. The chain links TRBV7-7 to TRBJ2-1; TRBD2 matches 9 bases. The CDR3 is 15 amino acids. J lost 8 bases, V lost 3 bases, and 8 bases had no gene match. Germline loops: CDR1 SSHAT, CDR2 FNYEAQ (reference sequence). Here the CDR3 DNA reads TGTGCCAGCAGCTTGGGCGGGGGGGCCGTCGATGAGCAGTTCTTC. It specifies CASSLGGGAVDEQFF.

The chain links TRBV15 to TRBJ2-5; D gene ambiguous. Trimming pared 1 base from V and 2 bases from J, leaving 8 bases between. In germline, CDR1 is LNHNV, CDR2 YYDKDF (reference sequence). The CDR3 runs to 14 residues. CDR3 DNA: TGTGCCACCAGCAGAGTAGCCGGTCAAGAGACCCAGTACTTC. Its protein product is CATSRVAGQETQYF.

The chain combines TRBV10-3 with TRBJ2-7; 9 bases fit TRBD1. V trimming: 6 bases; J trimming: 3 bases; junction bases outside the gene matches: 3. Per the germline V gene, CDR1 is ENHRY and CDR2 is SYGVKD. This CDR3 has 13 amino acids. The CDR3 DNA follows: TGTGCCATCAGCCGGGACAGGGTCTACGAGCAGTACTTC. Protein sequence: CAISRDRVYEQYF.

The DNA for the CDR3 is TGTGCCAGCAGTGAAGCCGGGACAGGGGTTTACGAGCAGTACTTC. Protein product: CASSEAGTGVYEQYF. V gene TRBV6-1 combines with J gene TRBJ2-7; the match to TRBD1 covers 10 bases. The CDR3 has 15 amino acids. Looked up from germline, CDR1 is MNHNS and CDR2 is SASEGT. The V segment lost 0 bases and the J segment 4 bases; nucleotides outside the gene matches: 3.

This chain links TRBV2 with TRBJ1-5; no clear D. The CDR3 loop spans 13 amino acids. V lost 7 bases and J 0 bases, leaving 7 bases between the germline ends. The germline V gene has CDR1 SNHLY and CDR2 FYNNEI. The CDR3, as DNA: TGTGCCAGCACCTATTCTAGCAATCAGCCCCAGCATTTT. Protein sequence: CASTYSSNQPQHF.

This clone was detected only a few times. The chain joins TRBV10-3 to TRBJ1-5; D is undetermined. V lost 3 bases, J lost 3 bases, and 6 bases lay in between. Germline V gene sequence: CDR1 ENHRY, CDR2 SYGVKD. The length of the CDR3 is 13 residues. The CDR3 spells CAISDSPNQPQHF. DNA for the CDR3: TGTGCCATCAGTGATTCTCCCAATCAGCCCCAGCATTTT.

The chain employs TRBV4-3 and TRBJ2-3; 7 nucleotides match TRBD2. This CDR3 region has 15 residues. CDR1 is LGHNA, CDR2 YSLEER, per germline. The trim removed 0 bases at V and 6 bases at J, leaving 6 bases unmatched. CDR3 region: CASSQDGGGGDTQYF. The CDR3 coding sequence is TGCGCCAGCAGCCAAGACGGTGGGGGAGGGGATACGCAGTATTTT.

The chain has TRBV5-4 and TRBJ1-2; 8 nucleotides align to TRBD1. Germline V gene lookup returns CDR1 SGHNT and CDR2 YYREEE (reference sequence). The CDR3 contains 15 residues. V was pared by 4 bases and J by 7 bases, with 12 bases of the junction left unmatched. CDR3 sequence: CASSPGQGVLGGYTF. The CDR3 DNA is TGTGCCAGCAGCCCCGGACAGGGAGTCCTTGGTGGCTACACCTTC.

This clone appeared a few times. The chain uses TRBV19 and TRBJ2-2; possibly TRBD2 for D (6 bases). The CDR3 totals 16 residues. V lost 10 bases to trimming and J lost 3 bases, with 21 bases between them. CDR1 is LNHDA and CDR2 is SQIVND in the germline V gene (reference sequence). The CDR3 sequence: CATKRAGSKDTGELFF. DNA of the CDR3: TGTGCCACGAAAAGGGCGGGGTCCAAGGACACCGGGGAGCTGTTTTTT. The entire variable domain, with the rest obtained from reference TRBV19 and TRBJ2-2, is as follows: DGGITQSPKYLFRKEGQNVTLSCEQNLNHDAMYWYRQDPGQGLRLIYYSQIVNDFQKGDIAEGYSVSREKKESFPLTVTSAQKNPTAFYLCATKRAGSKDTGELFFGEGSRLTVL.

The gene calls are TRBV18 and TRBJ2-3, with TRBD2 identical over 8 bases. V was pared by 4 bases and J by 5 bases, with 5 bases of the junction left unmatched. Germline-derived CDR1 and CDR2 are KGHSH and LQKENI. The CDR3 is made up of 14 amino acids. CDR3 in DNA: TGTGCCAGCTCACTCCGGGAGGGAGGAGATACGCAGTATTTT. Amino acid sequence: CASSLREGGDTQYF.

The V call is TRBV5-6, the J call TRBJ2-4; 10 positions match TRBD1. CDR1 and CDR2 from the germline V gene are SGHDT and YYEEEE. V trimming: 4 bases; J trimming: 1 base; junction bases outside the gene matches: 5. The CDR3 runs 16 residues. The CDR3 reads CASSRDRGEAKNIQYF. CDR3 nucleotide sequence: TGTGCCAGCAGCCGGGACAGGGGAGAGGCCAAAAACATTCAGTACTTC.

The chain recombines TRBV11-3 with TRBJ2-5; 9 nucleotides align to TRBD2. This CDR3 spans 14 amino acids. CDR1 is SGHNT, CDR2 YENEEA, per germline. Trimming removed 5 bases from V and 5 bases from J; junction bases left unmatched: 6. CDR3 nucleotide sequence: TGTGCCAGCAGCCCGCGGGGGGGCCCGGAGACCCAGTACTTC. Residues: CASSPRGGPETQYF.